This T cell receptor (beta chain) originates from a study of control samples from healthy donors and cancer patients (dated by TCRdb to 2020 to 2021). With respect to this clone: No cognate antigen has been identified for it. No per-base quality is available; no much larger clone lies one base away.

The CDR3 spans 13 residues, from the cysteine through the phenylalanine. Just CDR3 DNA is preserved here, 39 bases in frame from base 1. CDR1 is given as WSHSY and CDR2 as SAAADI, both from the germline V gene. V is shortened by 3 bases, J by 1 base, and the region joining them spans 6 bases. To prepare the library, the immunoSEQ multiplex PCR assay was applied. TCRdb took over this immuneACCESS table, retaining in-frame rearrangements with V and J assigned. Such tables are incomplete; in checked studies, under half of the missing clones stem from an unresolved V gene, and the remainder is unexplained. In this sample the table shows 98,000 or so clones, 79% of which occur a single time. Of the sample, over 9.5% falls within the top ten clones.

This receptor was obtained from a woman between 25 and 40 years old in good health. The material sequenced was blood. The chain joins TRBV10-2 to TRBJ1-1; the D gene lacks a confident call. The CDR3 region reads CASSDRKNTEAFF. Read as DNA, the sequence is TGCGCCAGCAGTGACAGAAAGAACACTGAAGCTTTCTTT.